Listed below are T cell receptor beta chains from one sample, sequenced in a study of regulatory T cells in long-lasting Graves disease. One entry per CDR3 protein results from TCRdb running MiXCR on the multiplex PCR reads. The repertoire holds approximately 470,000 distinct CDR3 sequences, with about 17% as singletons. In addition, the sample was reused for a study of T cells in Graves' hyperthyroidism and ophthalmopathy.

The sequencing here drew on peripheral blood mononuclear cells (PBMCs), taken at new diagnosis, from a patient treated with antithyroid drugs. The receptors stem from a man aged 40-50 years with Graves disease. CDR3s include the opening cysteine and the closing phenylalanine or tryptophan. D genes are given only for firm matches.

v_call d_call cdr3_aa
TRBV28 - CASRAQGWGKNIQYF
TRBV3-1 TRBD2 CASSQERGLAGSYEQYF
TRBV9 TRBD1 CASSVKGASYEQYF
TRBV7-9 TRBD2 CASSHTGLAGGPESSYNEQFF
TRBV29-1 TRBD1 CSVTPGQDFYEQYF
TRBV2 TRBD1 CASSARQGRYNEQFF
TRBV7-2 TRBD1 CASSPKPRDRVSTDTQYF
TRBV24-1 TRBD2 CATSAEREGSSSYEQYF
TRBV12-3/TRBV12-4 TRBD2 CASSSLTSGRGNIQYF
TRBV11-3 - CASSSSQGPETQYF
TRBV12-3/TRBV12-4 - CASSLRRSGQPQHF
TRBV28 TRBD2 CASSPQAGRTNTGELFF
TRBV7-2 TRBD1 CASSLDGTGSQYF
TRBV20-1 TRBD1 CSGTRTGGRGYTF
TRBV11-2 - CASSLDRGVRETQYF
TRBV20-1 - CSARVAGVGYTQYF
TRBV12-3/TRBV12-4 - CASSLGGYEKLFF
TRBV24-1 - CATSDSGGGFNNEQFF
TRBV12-3/TRBV12-4 - CASSLQGRPSDTQYF
TRBV3-1 - CASSQVGVATRYEQYF
TRBV7-9 - CASSPWGANTEAFF
TRBV28 TRBD1 CASSSGTGGGTDTQYF
TRBV20-1 - CSAVYSNQPQHF
TRBV5-1 - CASSLEGRDTGELFF
TRBV5-1 - CASSSDGGSVKLFF
TRBV2 TRBD2 CASRGSGTGEQYF
TRBV29-1 TRBD2 CSVVGLAGGGETQYF
TRBV12-3/TRBV12-4 - CASSPNTGLSGANVLTF
TRBV5-1 TRBD1 CASSIDRGYGGYTF
TRBV9 TRBD1 CASSVGGTGTYNEQFF
TRBV20-1 - CSASTLSASTDTQYF
TRBV3-1 TRBD1 CASSRRSGGSGNTIYF
TRBV6-1 - CASRGFGAGGQETQYF
TRBV9 - CASSVGGLPGETQYF
TRBV12-3/TRBV12-4 - CASGGATSRSYEQYF
TRBV12-3/TRBV12-4 - CASSSIQGFNQPQHF
TRBV18 - CASSPQNEQYF
TRBV19 - CASTSGTSTDTQYF
TRBV20-1 - CSASPRASNTEAFF
TRBV28 - CASSPLAGIAHEQYF
TRBV27 TRBD1 CASSLLKGQGHEQYF
TRBV3-1 - CASSQQARSGNTIYF
TRBV18 - CASSPPDRGELFF
TRBV29-1 - CSVEYPPRGTQYF
TRBV15 TRBD1 CATSRGAGTGSSYEQYF
TRBV18 TRBD1 CASSGRDRGERNTEAFF
TRBV7-9 - CASSSNMGNYEQYF
TRBV28 - CASRRGGGYNEQFF
TRBV5-1 - CASSLARGYEQFF
TRBV5-5 TRBD1 CASQQTGAYNEQFF
TRBV7-2 TRBD2 CASSSGSTSGRGNEQFF
TRBV7-3 - CASSATFGELFF
TRBV12-3/TRBV12-4 - CATTGGAANNEQFF
TRBV28 - CASSLHGSSYNEQFF
TRBV20-1 - CSARSARENTEAFF